The 11 T cell receptor beta chains listed next were all sequenced from one sample in a study of control samples from healthy donors and cancer patients. Repertoires were generated with immunoSEQ multiplex PCR, while TCRdb's copy carries only in-frame clones and drops some. The sample consists of 170,000 or so clones, around 90% of them appearing once. Sequenced: blood. All receptors come from a woman aged 35 to 49 in good health.

This CDR3 reads CASGSGTGELFF. The CDR3 nucleotides are TGTGCTAGTGGGAGTGGAACCGGGGAGCTGTTTTTT. The chain carries TRBV12-5 and TRBJ2-2; D not certain. Trimming removed 6 bases at V and 5 bases at J, with 7 bases between. The germline CDR1 and CDR2 sequences are LGHNT and FRNRAP. The CDR3 runs 12 residues.

The rearrangement uses TRBV28 and TRBJ1-2, with D possibly matching TRBD1 (6 bases). Germline CDR1 and CDR2: MDHEN and SYDVKM. The CDR3 contains 15 residues. The V gene lost 0 bases and the J gene lost 6 bases, with 14 bases spanning the gap. The CDR3 spells CASSLWGTGNDGYTF. The CDR3, as DNA: TGTGCCAGCAGTTTATGGGGAACAGGGAATGATGGCTACACCTTC.

This clone has only one observation. This rearrangement joins TRBV27 to TRBJ1-1, with TRBD1 matching 11 bases. The CDR3 length is 13 residues. Losses at the gene ends were 5 bases for V and 5 bases for J; bases not matched to a gene: 1. Germline CDR1 reads MNHEY; CDR2 reads SMNVEV (reference sequence). The CDR3 reads CASSRDRGTEAFF. The CDR3 DNA sequence: TGTGCCAGCAGTAGGGACAGGGGGACTGAAGCTTTCTTT.

This chain joins TRBV6-4 and TRBJ1-6; D not resolved. This CDR3 region has 13 residues. V lost 10 bases and J 3 bases, leaving 10 bases between the germline ends. Germline values: CDR1 MRHNA, CDR2 SNTAGT. In DNA, the CDR3 is TGTGCCACCCGGGGTAGCTATAATTCACCCCTCCACTTT. Translating gives CATRGSYNSPLHF.

The gene calls are TRBV12-3 or TRBV12-4 and TRBJ2-7; D is perhaps TRBD2 (6 bases). This CDR3 comprises 13 residues. V lost 5 bases to trimming and J lost 4 bases, with 12 bases between them. The DNA of the CDR3 is TGTGCCAGCAGTCCTGGCGGGGAATACGAGCAGTACTTC. Protein product: CASSPGGEYEQYF.

CDR3 nucleotides: TGTGCCAGTAGTCAGGGGCAGGGAAGTTGGAGTCAGCCCCAGCATTTT. Protein: CASSQGQGSWSQPQHF. This chain joins TRBV19 and TRBJ1-5, with D perhaps matching TRBD1 (6 bases). Germline V CDR1 and CDR2: LNHDA, SQIVND (reference sequence). V was trimmed by 5 bases and J by 6 bases, leaving 20 bases between them. The CDR3 has 16 residues.

V gene TRBV3-1 (or the pseudogene TRBV3-2) combines with J gene TRBJ2-5; D is possibly TRBD2 (5 bases). The CDR3 spans 15 residues. The germline V and J ends were trimmed by 0 bases and 5 bases, with 13 bases remaining between them. Germline V CDR1 and CDR2: LGHDT, YNNKEL (reference sequence). The DNA of the CDR3 is TGTGCCAGCAGCCAAGACGACTATTTGCATGAGACCCAGTACTTC. Amino acids: CASSQDDYLHETQYF.

CDR3 sequence reads: CASSQESLAGGMTGELFF. The CDR3, as DNA: TGCGCCAGCAGCCAAGAGAGTCTAGCGGGGGGGATGACCGGGGAGCTGTTTTTT. V is TRBV4-1 and J is TRBJ2-2, with 12 bases lining up with TRBD2. This CDR3 region has 18 residues. The V gene end was trimmed by 0 bases and the J gene end by 5 bases; junction bases not matched to a gene: 7. CDR1 is MGHRA, CDR2 YSYEKL, per germline.

This clone was recorded a few times. The chain combines TRBV5-6 with TRBJ1-2; D remains unclear. The ends were cut back, 0 bases at V and 6 bases at J, with 9 bases in the middle. The CDR3 runs 13 residues. Germline assignment: CDR1 SGHDT and CDR2 YYEEEE. The CDR3 sequence: CASSLVREDGYTF. CDR3 sequence (DNA): TGTGCCAGCAGCTTGGTAAGGGAGGATGGCTACACCTTC.

The chain combines TRBV12-5 with TRBJ1-5; D remains unclear. The CDR3 is 12 residues long. CDR1 is LGHNT and CDR2 is FRNRAP in the germline V gene. V was clipped by 2 bases and J by 7 bases, with 6 bases between them. CDR3: CASGLMGQPQHF. CDR3 nucleotides: TGTGCTAGTGGTTTGATGGGACAGCCCCAGCATTTT.

This chain connects TRBV4-1 to TRBJ2-2; the D gene could be TRBD1 or TRBD2 (5 bases each). The germline V gene has CDR1 MGHRA and CDR2 YSYEKL. This CDR3 is built from 16 residues. Trimming took 5 bases from V and 8 from J, leaving 21 bases between them. The CDR3 here is CASSDNTGTAIGELFF. For the CDR3, the DNA is TGCGCCAGCAGCGATAATACGGGGACGGCTATTGGGGAGCTGTTTTTT.